A single sample gave rise to the 27 T cell receptor beta chains below, sequenced in a study of T cells in Graves' hyperthyroidism and ophthalmopathy. TCR beta CDR3 regions were amplified from RNA. Carried out on the TCR CDR3, a first-round RT-PCR used the HTBI primer set. TCRdb reanalysed the multiplex PCR reads using MiXCR and keeps one entry per CDR3 protein. The table lists hundreds of thousands of distinct CDR3 sequences, under 15% of them singletons. The sample comprised blood. The source of these receptors is a woman in her thirties or forties with Graves' ophthalmopathy.

This clonotype appeared many times. The rearrangement links TRBV7-2 to TRBJ1-5; D is perhaps TRBD1 (5 bases). Germline V gene data show CDR1 as SGHTA and CDR2 as FQGNSA. V lost 5 bases to trimming and J lost 3 bases, with 14 bases between them. This CDR3 spans 15 amino acids. CDR3: CASSLERGNNQPQHF. As DNA, the CDR3 is TGTGCCAGCAGCCTCGAACGGGGGAACAATCAGCCCCAGCATTTT.

This clonotype occurred many times. The chain combines TRBV20-1 with TRBJ2-7; D perhaps matches TRBD2 (5 bases). V was clipped by 0 bases and J by 5 bases, with 17 bases between them. The germline V gene has CDR1 DFQATT and CDR2 SNEGSKA (reference sequence). This CDR3 is built from 15 residues. The CDR3 DNA reads TGCAGTGCTAGAGATCCTAGCACCGAAATCAACGAGCAGTACTTC. Residues: CSARDPSTEINEQYF.

This clonotype was observed at least ten times. V gene TRBV28 combines with J gene TRBJ2-2, with 7 bases lining up with TRBD2. V lost 7 bases and J lost 1; bases outside the gene matches: 9. The germline CDR1 and CDR2 sequences are MDHEN and SYDVKM. There are 16 residues in the CDR3. CDR3 loop: CASTLGGGGNTGELFF. For the CDR3, the DNA is TGTGCCAGCACCCTCGGCGGGGGAGGGAACACCGGGGAGCTGTTTTTT.

The sample holds many counts of this clonotype. This chain links TRBV6-2 or TRBV6-3 with TRBJ1-5; no clear D gene. V dropped 2 bases and J dropped 7 bases, with 6 bases sitting between them. CDR3 length: 12 amino acids. Germline loops: CDR1 MNHEY, CDR2 SVGEGT. The DNA for the CDR3 is TGTGCCAGCAGTTACCCCCCCCAGCCCCAGCATTTT. Translating gives CASSYPPQPQHF.

This clonotype was seen ten or more times. The rearrangement links TRBV13 to TRBJ2-7, with 8 bases identical to TRBD1. This CDR3 spans 15 amino acids. CDR1 PRHDT and CDR2 FYEKMQ come from the germline V gene (reference sequence). V trimming: 4 bases; J trimming: 2 bases; junction bases outside the gene matches: 7. CDR3 protein: CASSSSGTGPYEQYF. CDR3 DNA: TGTGCCAGCAGCTCCTCCGGGACAGGTCCCTACGAGCAGTACTTC.

Many counts were recorded for this clonotype. This rearrangement joins TRBV6-2 or TRBV6-3 to TRBJ2-7; the D gene is possibly TRBD1 (6 bases). CDR1 is MNHEY, CDR2 SVGEGT, per germline. This CDR3 has 16 residues. The germline V and J ends were trimmed by 6 bases and 4 bases, with 22 bases remaining between them. The CDR3 DNA reads TGTGCCAGCAGCAAACGTCCCTACGGGACAACGTACGAGCAGTACTTC. It translates to CASSKRPYGTTYEQYF.

This clonotype was detected ten times or more. The chain has TRBV6-5 and TRBJ2-7; D may be TRBD1 or TRBD2 (5 bases each). The CDR3 consists of 22 residues. Germline lookup yields CDR1 MNHEY and CDR2 SVGAGI. V was shortened by 4 bases and J by 4 bases, with 38 bases between the two germline ends. CDR3 protein: CASSSLGTLRGQTGPNVYEQYF. As DNA, the CDR3 is TGTGCCAGCAGTTCCCTGGGGACCCTTCGCGGCCAGACGGGACCGAACGTATACGAGCAGTACTTC.

This clonotype was observed at least ten times. The rearrangement uses TRBV4-1 and TRBJ1-1; D not certain. Germline V lookup: CDR1 MGHRA, CDR2 YSYEKL. V lost 0 bases and J 6 bases, leaving 14 bases between the germline ends. The CDR3 runs 15 residues. DNA for the CDR3: TGCGCCAGCAGCCAAGAAGCGACTAAGGGTCCTGAAGCTTTCTTT. This codes for CASSQEATKGPEAFF.

The chain carries TRBV7-2 and TRBJ2-7; 7 bases align to TRBD2. The CDR3 runs to 14 residues. The J segment lost 2 bases and the V segment lost 5 bases, leaving 6 bases of the junction unmatched. CDR1 is SGHTA, CDR2 FQGNSA, per germline. CDR3 amino acids: CASSLWGLTYEQYF. DNA of the CDR3: TGTGCCAGCAGCCTCTGGGGACTAACCTACGAGCAGTACTTC.

This clonotype showed up just a few times. The gene calls are TRBV30 and TRBJ2-7; D is unclear. Germline CDR1 is GTSNPN and CDR2 is SVGIG (reference sequence). Trimming took 0 bases from V and 4 from J, leaving 13 bases between them. The CDR3 loop spans 14 amino acids. The CDR3 DNA sequence: TGTGCCTGGAGTGTAGGAGTGCGGTTTTACGAGCAGTACTTC. Translated, it gives CAWSVGVRFYEQYF.

This clonotype has at least ten counts. The rearrangement joins TRBV6-2 or TRBV6-3 to TRBJ1-2, with D maybe TRBD1 (5 bases). Germline V gene sequence: CDR1 MNHEY, CDR2 SVGEGT. This CDR3 comprises 13 residues. Trimming cost V 11 bases and J 7 bases, with 20 bases left between them. The CDR3 is CAGSEDGACGYTF. The CDR3 region has the DNA TGTGCCGGGTCTGAAGATGGGGCTTGTGGCTACACCTTC.

In this sample, this clonotype turned up many times. This rearrangement joins TRBV20-1 to TRBJ1-5; the D gene is possibly TRBD1 (5 bases). V lost 3 bases to trimming and J lost 2 bases, with 11 bases between them. The germline V gene encodes CDR1 DFQATT and CDR2 SNEGSKA (reference sequence). The CDR3 is 14 amino acids. CDR3 sequence reads: CSASPGNGNQPQHF. The CDR3 DNA reads TGCAGTGCTAGTCCAGGGAATGGCAATCAGCCCCAGCATTTT.

This clonotype was observed many times. The chain joins TRBV2 to TRBJ1-2; 8 bases are shared with TRBD1. The germline gives CDR1 SNHLY, CDR2 FYNNEI. The CDR3 totals 15 residues. V trimming: 5 bases; J trimming: 4 bases; junction bases outside the gene matches: 9. CDR3 nucleotides: TGTGCCAGCAGTCTCCCCGGACAGGGAGCCTATGGCTACACCTTC. Translation gives CASSLPGQGAYGYTF. The full variable domain, with the rest looked up from reference TRBV2 and TRBJ1-2, is EPEVTQTPSHQVTQMGQEVILRCVPISNHLYFYWYRQILGQKVEFLVSFYNNEISEKSEIFDDQFSVERPDGSNFTLKIRSTKLEDSAMYFCASSLPGQGAYGYTFGSGTRLTVV.

This clonotype showed up many times. The rearrangement uses TRBV30 and TRBJ1-2; D is possibly TRBD1 (5 bases). Looked up from germline, CDR1 is GTSNPN and CDR2 is SVGIG (reference sequence). The CDR3 runs 15 residues. Trimming shortened V by 8 bases and J by 4 bases, and 23 bases separated the two germline ends. The DNA for the CDR3 is TGTGCCCAACTTCAGCGTCCGGGGGAGGTCTATGGCTACACCTTC. Protein: CAQLQRPGEVYGYTF.

This clonotype was recorded at least ten times. The J gene is TRBJ2-5, the V gene TRBV12-3 or TRBV12-4, with TRBD1 matching over 10 bases. The CDR3 covers 15 residues. V trimming: 7 bases; J trimming: 4 bases; junction bases outside the gene matches: 9. The CDR3 DNA reads TGTGCCAGCACCCATTCGGACAGGGGGAGAGAGACCCAGTACTTC. Amino acids: CASTHSDRGRETQYF.

The sample holds many counts of this clonotype. This chain uses TRBV28 with TRBJ2-5; D might be TRBD2 (6 bases). V lost 1 base, J lost 2 bases, and 14 bases lay in between. Germline V gene sequence: CDR1 MDHEN, CDR2 SYDVKM. The CDR3 runs 16 residues. CDR3 in DNA: TGTGCCAGCAGTTTATCGGCCGGGGGTCTGCAAGAGACCCAGTACTTC. Amino acids: CASSLSAGGLQETQYF.

This clonotype was observed at least ten times. The chain carries TRBV28 and TRBJ1-1; tentatively, D is TRBD1 (5 bases). The CDR3 spans 16 residues. With 3 bases removed from V and 5 bases from J, the gap between germline ends came to 19 bases. Per the germline V gene, CDR1 is MDHEN and CDR2 is SYDVKM. The CDR3 DNA reads TGTGCCAGCAGTTTGCTTTTGACAGAAGGTAGTACTGAAGCTTTCTTT. Translation: CASSLLLTEGSTEAFF.

The rearrangement uses TRBV5-5 and TRBJ1-6; D not certain. Trimming shortened V by 4 bases and J by 7 bases, and 12 bases separated the two germline ends. Germline V gene lookup returns CDR1 SGHKS and CDR2 YYEKEE (reference sequence). The length of the CDR3 is 14 residues. The CDR3, as DNA: TGTGCCAGCAGCCTAGGACCGATGAATTCACCCCTCCACTTT. It specifies CASSLGPMNSPLHF.

The chain employs TRBV5-1 and TRBJ2-7; TRBD1 is a possible D gene (7 bases). V was shortened by 2 bases and J by 3 bases, with 27 bases between the two germline ends. This CDR3 is 19 amino acids long. Germline V lookup: CDR1 SGHRS, CDR2 YFSETQ. The CDR3 protein is CASSFGGDRNSFFVYEQYF. For the CDR3, the DNA is TGCGCCAGCAGCTTTGGCGGGGACAGAAATTCTTTTTTCGTCTACGAGCAGTACTTC.

This clonotype was observed many times. V is TRBV29-1 and J is TRBJ1-1; unclear D gene. Germline values: CDR1 SQVTM, CDR2 ANQGSEA. V was trimmed by 2 bases and J by 11 bases, leaving 12 bases between them. The CDR3 runs to 11 residues. The CDR3 reads CSVERNSEAFF. In DNA form, the CDR3 reads TGCAGCGTTGAAAGGAACAGTGAGGCTTTCTTT.

This clonotype has at least ten counts. The rearrangement links TRBV28 to TRBJ2-5, with TRBD1 matching 7 bases. Germline V gene lookup returns CDR1 MDHEN and CDR2 SYDVKM. There are 17 residues in the CDR3. J gave up 2 bases and V 1 base, and 10 bases lay outside the gene matches. The CDR3 DNA reads as TGTGCCAGCAGTTTATCTGACGCCGGGACAGTACAAGAGACCCAGTACTTC. This gives the protein CASSLSDAGTVQETQYF.

This clonotype was seen many times. This chain links TRBV19 with TRBJ1-2; TRBD1 might be the D (5 bases). From germline, CDR1 is LNHDA and CDR2 SQIVND (reference sequence). Trimming stripped 5 bases from V and 1 base from J, with 11 bases between. The CDR3 has 14 amino acids. The chain's CDR3 is CASSPGGINYGYTF. Written as DNA, the CDR3 is TGTGCCAGTAGTCCGGGGGGAATTAACTATGGCTACACCTTC.

This clonotype was observed many times. This chain uses TRBV28 with TRBJ1-1; D not certain. CDR3 size: 14 residues. Germline V gene sequence: CDR1 MDHEN, CDR2 SYDVKM. The V and J ends lost 1 base and 3 bases respectively, with 9 bases between them. The CDR3 DNA reads TGTGCCAGCAGTTTATCAGGCCGCTACACTGAAGCTTTCTTT. This translates into CASSLSGRYTEAFF. Full variable domain (outside the CDR3, taken from reference TRBV28 and TRBJ1-1): DVKVTQSSRYLVKRTGEKVFLECVQDMDHENMFWYRQDPGLGLRLIYFSYDVKMKEKGDIPEGYSVSREKKERFSLILESASTNQTSMYLCASSLSGRYTEAFFGQGTRLTVV.

This clonotype has a count of ten or more. The V and J genes are TRBV6-2 or TRBV6-3 and TRBJ1-1; D call uncertain. CDR1 and CDR2 (germline): MNHEY, SVGEGT. The germline V and J ends were trimmed by 0 bases and 7 bases, with 9 bases remaining between them. CDR3 length: 13 amino acids. Here the CDR3 reads CASSYSVADEAFF. CDR3 DNA sequence: TGTGCCAGCAGTTACTCGGTGGCAGATGAAGCTTTCTTT.

The rearrangement uses TRBV2 and TRBJ2-7; no firm D call. In germline, CDR1 is SNHLY, CDR2 FYNNEI. The CDR3 has 16 residues. V was clipped by 0 bases and J by 6 bases, with 18 bases between them. The CDR3 nucleotides are TGTGCCAGCAGTGAAGCGCTTCTTTCCATCTCGACCGAGCAGTACTTC. This codes for CASSEALLSISTEQYF. The variable domain in full, with the rest retrieved from reference TRBV2 and TRBJ2-7, is EPEVTQTPSHQVTQMGQEVILRCVPISNHLYFYWYRQILGQKVEFLVSFYNNEISEKSEIFDDQFSVERPDGSNFTLKIRSTKLEDSAMYFCASSEALLSISTEQYFGPGTRLTVT.

The chain couples TRBV12-3 or TRBV12-4 to TRBJ1-5; 8 nucleotides agree with TRBD1. This CDR3 contains 14 residues. Trimming took 5 bases from V and 4 from J; bases not matched to a gene: 4. The chain's CDR3 is CASSRGTGNQPQHF. The CDR3 DNA reads TGTGCCAGCAGTCGAGGGACAGGAAATCAGCCCCAGCATTTT.

This clonotype was seen repeatedly, ten times or more. V and J are TRBV24-1 and TRBJ2-2, with D unresolved. This CDR3 is built from 13 residues. Deletions cut 9 bases from V and 4 bases from J, with 11 bases between. Germline V gene data show CDR1 as KGHDR and CDR2 as SFDVKD. CDR3 sequence: CATGQTGTGELFF. The CDR3 region has the DNA TGTGCCACCGGGCAGACCGGCACCGGGGAGCTGTTTTTT.